This T cell receptor (beta chain) was found in a study of blood T cells in healthy people across ages. A second PCR, run for roughly 7 to 12 cycles, used a sample-barcoded 5' primer plus a J-beta primer mix. TCRdb processed the 5' RACE reads anew with MiXCR; each CDR3 protein has one entry. Of 1.5 million to 1.9 million distinct CDR3 sequences listed, 35% to 45% are singletons. This receptor was identified in a woman aged 18 to 35 in good health. The sample was blood.

The CDR3 DNA follows: TGTGCCAGCAGCTTGGACGGGAGCTCCTATAATTCACCCCTCCACTTT. Protein sequence: CASSLDGSSYNSPLHF. The V call is TRBV7-9, the J call TRBJ1-6; no definite D call. CDR3 size: 16 residues. Germline CDR1 and CDR2: SEHNR and FQNEAQ (reference sequence). V was trimmed by 3 bases and J by 0 bases, leaving 9 bases between them.